A selection of T cell receptor beta chains follows, all from one sample in a study of blood T cells in healthy people across ages. MiXCR, applied by TCRdb to the 5' RACE reads, yields one record per CDR3 protein. This sample has around 500,000 distinct CDR3 sequences, with around 27% found just once. The sample was also linked to a second study, of T cells of mothers and their children.

The sequencing input was blood. These receptors all come from a boy between 2 and 10 years old in good health. CDR3s include the opening cysteine and the closing phenylalanine or tryptophan. A D gene is named only where the DNA matches it firmly. Rows give clone size only sometimes, using once, few, many, or a class for an expanded clone.

d_call clone_size j_call v_call cdr3_nt cdr3_aa
NA NA TRBJ1-4 TRBV12-3/TRBV12-4 TGTGGTGGGGGGCGAAATGAAAAACTGTTTTTT CGGGRNEKLFF
TRBD1 NA TRBJ1-5 TRBV11-1 TGTGCCAGCAGCGCGCAGGCCCGGACAGGGGGTAATCAGCCCCAGCATTTT CASSAQARTGGNQPQHF
NA NA TRBJ2-7 TRBV6-5 TGTGCCAGCAGTTCGATGCGGAGGAGCTCCTACGAGCAGTACTTC CASSSMRRSSYEQYF
TRBD1 NA TRBJ2-7 TRBV10-3 TGTGCCATCAGTTCGGACAGGGGCGAGCAGTACTTC CAISSDRGEQYF
TRBD1 few TRBJ2-7 TRBV30 TGTGCCTGGAACAGGGGGCCCTACGAGCAGTACTTC CAWNRGPYEQYF
NA few TRBJ2-4 TRBV10-3 TGTGCCATTCGTTTCTTAGCCAAAAACATTCAGTACTTC CAIRFLAKNIQYF
TRBD1 once TRBJ2-7 TRBV29-1 TGCAGCGCAACCCGGGACAGGACCTACGAGCAGTACTTC CSATRDRTYEQYF
TRBD2 few TRBJ2-4 TRBV3-1 TGTGCCAGCAGCCACTTCGTAACTAGCGGGGGAGCCAAAAACATTCAGTACTTC CASSHFVTSGGAKNIQYF
NA NA TRBJ2-7 TRBV5-1 TGCGCCAGCAGCTCCCACGCGACCTCCTACGAGCAGTACTTC CASSSHATSYEQYF
NA NA TRBJ2-2 TRBV21-1 TGTGCCAGCACCAACCCCAAAACCGGGGAGCTGTTTTTT CASTNPKTGELFF
NA NA TRBJ1-3 TRBV15 TGTGCCACCAGCAGAGGGACTGACGGAAACACCATATATTTT CATSRGTDGNTIYF
NA NA TRBJ2-1 TRBV7-9 TGTGCCAGCAGCTTTGGGCCTGAGCAGTTCTTC CASSFGPEQFF
TRBD1 few TRBJ1-6 TRBV20-1 TGCAGTGCGAGACAGGGCGAATCACCCCTCCACTTT CSARQGESPLHF
TRBD2 NA TRBJ2-7 TRBV4-2 TGTGCCAGCAGCCAAGGATTCGGTAGCGGGGCGCCGATAACCTACGAGCAGTACTTC CASSQGFGSGAPITYEQYF
TRBD2 NA TRBJ2-5 TRBV3-1 TGTGCCAGCAGCAAACCTAGCGGGGGTCCGAAGACCCAGTACTTC CASSKPSGGPKTQYF
NA once TRBJ2-3 TRBV2 TGTGCCAGCAGTGATGGCAGGGGCTCAGATACGCAGTATTTT CASSDGRGSDTQYF
NA NA TRBJ1-2 TRBV12-3/TRBV12-4 TGTGCCAGCAATCCTTACAGTGGAGATGGCTACACCTTC CASNPYSGDGYTF
TRBD2 few TRBJ2-5 TRBV25-1 TGTGCCAGCAGTGCTCTCGGGAGGGCCGGGGAGACCCAGTACTTC CASSALGRAGETQYF
TRBD1 few TRBJ2-3 TRBV19 TGTGCCAGTAGTCCGGGACAGATCACAGATACGCAGTATTTT CASSPGQITDTQYF
NA few TRBJ1-1 TRBV5-1 TGCGCCAGCAGCTTCAAACCACCGGGACCTCTGAACACTGAAGCTTTCTTT CASSFKPPGPLNTEAFF
NA NA TRBJ2-2 TRBV7-8 TGTGCCAGCAGCTTCCCGGCCCAAGCTTATGCGGGCTACACCGGGGAGCTGTTTTTT CASSFPAQAYAGYTGELFF
NA few TRBJ2-5 TRBV20-1 TGCAGTGCTAGTCAGCCAAAAGAGACCCAGTACTTC CSASQPKETQYF
TRBD2 NA TRBJ2-1 TRBV20-1 TGCAGTGCTGATACTAGCGGGAGGGCCTACAATGAGCAGTTCTTC CSADTSGRAYNEQFF
NA NA TRBJ1-5 TRBV5-1 TGCGCCAGCAGCCCGGGGGGCGGAGATAGCAATCAGCCCCAGCATTTT CASSPGGGDSNQPQHF
TRBD2 few TRBJ2-1 TRBV29-1 TGCAGCGTTGAACACCTAGCGGACGTTATCTCCTACAATGAGCAGTTCTTC CSVEHLADVISYNEQFF
NA NA TRBJ2-2 TRBV10-3 TGTGCCATCAGTCCGACAGGCGGGCTCACCGGGGAGCTGTTTTTT CAISPTGGLTGELFF
TRBD2 few TRBJ2-1 TRBV12-5 TGTGCTAGTGGTTTGGTGGGACTAGCGGGAGCCAGTGAGCAGTTCTTC CASGLVGLAGASEQFF
NA few TRBJ2-7 TRBV7-9 TGTGCCAGCAGCTTACCCGGAACCCGCTACGAGCAGTACTTC CASSLPGTRYEQYF
TRBD2 NA TRBJ2-1 TRBV6-4 TGTGCCAGCAGTGCGGCTAGCGGGTACAATGAGCAGTTCTTC CASSAASGYNEQFF
NA many TRBJ2-1 TRBV6-2/TRBV6-3 TGTGCCAGCAAGACCCTCAGCGATGAGCAGTTCTTC CASKTLSDEQFF
TRBD1 NA TRBJ2-5 TRBV28 TGTGCCAGCAGGCCTTTCGACAGGGTAGAGACCCAGTACTTC CASRPFDRVETQYF